This is a list of T cell receptor beta chains from one sample in a study of chemoradiotherapy in HPV16-positive cancers. The method was immunoSEQ multiplex PCR; TCRdb's version includes in-frame clones alone and lacks a portion of them. The sample includes 40,000 to 65,000 clones, roughly 90% of them seen just once. Here the sequenced sample was blood, taken from a patient who underwent chemoradiotherapy. Receptors originate from a human donor with HPV-associated anogenital cancer. The CDR3 runs from the conserved cysteine through the conserved F or W. D genes are given only for firm matches. Clone size is given for some rows only: seen once, a few or many times, or a class if the clone is expanded.

D gene	V gene	J gene	CDR3 length	clone size	CDR3 protein	CDR3 DNA
TRBD1	TRBV12-5	TRBJ1-2	12	NA	CASGLPGQGLTF	TGTGCTAGTGGTTTGCCAGGACAGGGATTAACCTTC
NA	TRBV5-6	TRBJ2-2	16	NA	CASSTTGEEFFGELFF	TGTGCCAGCAGCACCACAGGGGAGGAGTTTTTCGGGGAGCTGTTTTTT
TRBD1	TRBV10-2	TRBJ1-5	16	NA	CASSPSGIQGPQPQHF	TGCGCCAGCAGTCCCTCGGGGATACAGGGGCCTCAGCCCCAGCATTTT
TRBD2	TRBV5-6	TRBJ2-3	16	NA	CASSLISTSATDTQYF	TGTGCCAGCAGCTTGATTTCAACTAGCGCCACAGATACGCAGTATTTT
NA	TRBV30	TRBJ1-3	12	NA	CAWSKSGNTIYF	TGTGCCTGGTCTAAATCGGGAAACACCATATATTTT
NA	TRBV6-1	TRBJ2-1	12	NA	CASTFWDNEQFF	TGTGCCAGTACTTTTTGGGACAATGAGCAGTTCTTC
NA	TRBV30	TRBJ1-5	15	NA	CAWSTGEGFIQPQHF	TGTGCCTGGAGTACGGGGGAGGGGTTTATTCAGCCCCAGCATTTT
TRBD2	TRBV7-2	TRBJ2-3	16	once	CASSSRGLGVADTQYF	TGTGCCAGCAGCTCACGTGGACTAGGGGTGGCAGATACGCAGTATTTT
TRBD1	TRBV6-5	TRBJ2-2	15	few	CASKRGQGATGELFF	TGTGCCAGCAAACGAGGACAGGGGGCAACCGGGGAGCTGTTTTTT
TRBD1	TRBV9	TRBJ2-7	15	NA	CASSATGTGYYEQYF	TGTGCCAGCAGCGCAACCGGGACAGGGTACTACGAGCAGTACTTC
NA	TRBV29-1	TRBJ1-1	11	NA	CSVEGMTRAFF	TGCAGCGTTGAAGGAATGACGCGCGCTTTCTTT
NA	TRBV29-1	TRBJ1-1	12	NA	CSVGLRNTEAFF	TGCAGCGTTGGGCTCAGGAACACTGAAGCTTTCTTT
TRBD2	TRBV5-6	TRBJ2-1	16	NA	CASSPLILAGDGEQFF	TGTGCCAGCAGCCCCTTGATACTAGCGGGAGATGGTGAGCAGTTCTTC
TRBD1	TRBV18	TRBJ1-2	14	once	CASSPSGTGMSYTF	TGTGCCAGCTCACCCTCCGGGACAGGGATGAGCTACACCTTC
NA	TRBV30	TRBJ1-5	13	once	CAWRASSNQPQHF	TGTGCCTGGAGGGCCTCTAGCAATCAGCCCCAGCATTTT
TRBD2	TRBV7-2	TRBJ2-7	14	NA	CASSFPGGSYEQYF	TGTGCCAGCAGCTTCCCGGGGGGTTCCTACGAGCAGTACTTC
NA	TRBV30	TRBJ1-1	12	NA	CAWSARIREAFF	TGTGCCTGGAGTGCGCGGATTCGAGAAGCTTTCTTT
TRBD1	TRBV19	TRBJ1-5	14	NA	CASNIGTENQPQHF	TGTGCCAGTAATATCGGGACAGAGAATCAGCCCCAGCATTTT
NA	TRBV6-5	TRBJ1-2	13	NA	CASSYVGEYGYTF	TGTGCCAGCAGTTACGTGGGGGAATATGGCTACACCTTC
NA	TRBV2	TRBJ1-4	15	NA	CASRLGGAEGEKLFF	TGTGCCAGCAGGCTTGGTGGGGCGGAAGGGGAAAAACTGTTTTTT
NA	TRBV4-1	TRBJ2-1	15	NA	CASSQGGGNYNEQFF	TGCGCCAGCAGCCAAGGGGGAGGTAACTACAATGAGCAGTTCTTC
TRBD2	TRBV7-8	TRBJ2-1	15	NA	CASSPGLAGNNEQFF	TGTGCCAGCAGCCCGGGACTAGCGGGTAACAATGAGCAGTTCTTC
TRBD1	TRBV7-2	TRBJ2-3	17	NA	CASSLGPGTGSTDTQYF	TGTGCCAGCAGCTTAGGACCCGGGACAGGGAGCACAGATACGCAGTATTTT
NA	TRBV9	TRBJ1-4	15	NA	CASSVWTATNEKLFF	TGTGCCAGCAGCGTATGGACGGCAACTAATGAAAAACTGTTTTTT
TRBD2	TRBV19	TRBJ2-1	16	NA	CASSIVGLGSYNEQFF	TGTGCCAGTAGTATAGTGGGACTAGGCTCCTACAATGAGCAGTTCTTC
NA	TRBV19	TRBJ2-7	13	NA	CASTNDRNYEQYF	TGTGCCAGTACTAATGACCGGAACTACGAGCAGTACTTC
TRBD1	TRBV7-9	TRBJ2-3	16	NA	CASSLIYRGKGDTQYF	TGTGCCAGCAGCTTAATCTACAGGGGGAAGGGAGATACGCAGTATTTT
TRBD1	TRBV4-1	TRBJ2-2	17	NA	CASSQVGQGPNTGELFF	TGCGCCAGCAGCCAAGTAGGACAGGGTCCGAACACCGGGGAGCTGTTTTTT
TRBD1	TRBV7-9	TRBJ2-7	14	NA	CASTGDRSSYEQYF	TGTGCCAGCACCGGGGACAGGAGCTCCTACGAGCAGTACTTC